The clone carrying this T cell receptor beta chain was counted between two and nine times. The germline V gene has CDR1 MDHEN and CDR2 SYDVKM. Trimming removed 3 bases from V and 5 bases from J, with 18 bases in between. The CDR3 covers 16 residues. TCRdb passed the 5' RACE reads through MiXCR, listing each CDR3 protein once. Among just over 300,000 distinct CDR3 sequences listed, approximately 20% were seen once. This specimen belongs to a study of T-cell memory formation after mild COVID-19. The specimen sequenced was PBMCs or a T cell subset sorted from them (not recorded which). This receptor was taken from a man between 18 and 35 years old who had mild COVID-19 (a few samples of this study predate the infection). Cell type and time point are not known. The V gene is TRBV28, the J gene TRBJ2-3, with a weak D call TRBD2 (5 bases). CDR3 nucleotides: TGTGCCAGCAGTTTGTCGGGGATCGCTGAAGGAGATACGCAGTATTTT. It yields the protein CASSLSGIAEGDTQYF.